This T cell receptor beta chain is drawn from a study of cytomegalovirus exposure and HLA in healthy donors. Whole-study results and caveats: Some TCR beta chains (around 160 of them) were listed as cytomegalovirus-associated.

V lost 7 bases, J lost 1 base, and 8 bases lay in between. The CDR3 runs to 14 residues. The germline V gene encodes CDR1 LNHDA and CDR2 SQIVND (reference sequence). In the case of this clone: Its target is not known.

Produced via immunoSEQ multiplex PCR; TCRdb's table is partial and in-frame only. The table includes approximately 70,000 clones, over 90% detected once. Sequencing input: PBMCs. V and J are TRBV19 and TRBJ2-6; possible D gene TRBD1, 6 bases. The receptor comes from a woman aged 18-29 years in good health and CMV-seronegative. The CDR3 spells CASIDRSGANVLTF. The CDR3 region has the DNA TGTGCCAGTATTGACAGGTCTGGGGCCAACGTCCTGACTTTC.